These 10 T cell receptor beta chains were all obtained from the same sample, sequenced in a study of cytomegalovirus exposure and HLA in healthy donors. PCR amplification relied on 60 Vbeta primers (plus 13 Jbeta primers). Generated by immunoSEQ multiplex PCR, the TCRdb table keeps only in-frame clones and is missing some. Of some 170,000 clones listed, 82% were seen once; the top ten hold roughly 0.99%. Input material: PBMCs. The origin of the receptors is a girl aged 2-10 years in good health and CMV-seropositive.

V is TRBV10-3 and J is TRBJ1-1; unclear D gene. CDR3 length: 16 amino acids. Trimming cost V 4 bases and J 2 bases, with 17 bases left between them. Germline CDR1 is ENHRY and CDR2 is SYGVKD. The CDR3 DNA is TGTGCCATCAGTGGTGAGGCCGGACTTATCAACACTGAAGCTTTCTTT. It specifies CAISGEAGLINTEAFF.

Written as DNA, the CDR3 is TGCGCCAGCACCCCTGACAGCGCCAATTCCTACGAGCAGTACTTC. Translating gives CASTPDSANSYEQYF. This rearrangement joins TRBV5-1 to TRBJ2-7; possible D gene TRBD1, 5 bases. The CDR3 is 15 amino acids. Trimming removed 6 bases at V and 1 base at J, with 17 bases between. CDR1 is SGHRS, CDR2 YFSETQ, per germline.

This chain joins TRBV6-1 and TRBJ2-7, with 7 positions matching TRBD2. The CDR3 runs to 14 residues. The junction had 15 bases not matched to a gene; V was cut back by 7 bases and J by 9 bases. Germline loops: CDR1 MNHNS, CDR2 SASEGT. CDR3 sequence reads: CASMGGPNIYGQYF. DNA for the CDR3: TGTGCCAGCATGGGAGGGCCCAATATTTATGGGCAGTACTTC.

CDR3 region: CASRPTGFNQPQHF. The CDR3 DNA reads as TGTGCCAGCAGACCGACAGGGTTCAATCAGCCCCAGCATTTT. The V call is TRBV6-6, the J call TRBJ1-5; 7 bases fit TRBD1. The CDR3 totals 14 residues. Germline V CDR1 and CDR2: MNHNY, SVGAGI (reference sequence). The J segment lost 3 bases and the V segment lost 6 bases, leaving 5 bases of the junction unmatched.

Comments on this clone: A junction boundary mismatches the germline segment, possibly from a read error. The chain employs TRBV19 and TRBJ2-1; D might be TRBD2 (6 bases). Germline assignment: CDR1 LNHDA and CDR2 SQIVND (reference sequence). This CDR3 is 14 amino acids long. CDR3 region: CASSRSGVRNEQFF. As DNA, the CDR3 is TGTGCCAGCAGTAGGTCGGGAGTAAGAAATGAGCAGTTCTTC.

Only a few counts were recorded for this clone. The J gene is TRBJ2-3, the V gene TRBV4-2; 9 bases line up with TRBD2. The CDR3 contains 16 residues. V was pared by 1 base and J by 4 bases, with 6 bases of the junction left unmatched. Germline V gene lookup returns CDR1 LGHNA and CDR2 YNFKEQ. CDR3 nucleotides: TGTGCCAGCAGCCAAGGTAGCGGGAGTGGTGCAGATACGCAGTATTTT. Translation: CASSQGSGSGADTQYF.

The V call is TRBV4-2, the J call TRBJ1-1; D remains unclear. This CDR3 is built from 13 residues. From germline, CDR1 is LGHNA and CDR2 YNFKEQ. The V and J ends lost 4 bases and 0 bases respectively, with 6 bases between them. CDR3 amino acids: CASSRAMNTEAFF. For the CDR3, the DNA is TGTGCCAGCAGCCGGGCCATGAACACTGAAGCTTTCTTT.

The chain carries TRBV27 and TRBJ1-5; D uncertain. Germline V lookup: CDR1 MNHEY, CDR2 SMNVEV (reference sequence). V was cut by 3 bases and J by 2 bases, with 5 bases left in between. The CDR3 is 13 residues long. The CDR3 spells CASSFGGNQPQHF. CDR3 nucleotides: TGTGCCAGCAGTTTCGGGGGCAATCAGCCCCAGCATTTT.

V gene TRBV6-5 combines with J gene TRBJ2-7, with D possibly matching TRBD1 (6 bases). This CDR3 region has 16 residues. V was clipped by 2 bases and J by 5 bases, with 19 bases between them. Germline V gives CDR1 MNHEY, CDR2 SVGAGI. The CDR3 bases are TGTGCCAGCAGTTACCCCAACCCGGCAGGGGTCCACGAGCAGTACTTC. Translated: CASSYPNPAGVHEQYF.

The chain combines TRBV27 with TRBJ1-3, with no clear D. Trimming shortened V by 3 bases and J by 4 bases, and 10 bases separated the two germline ends. The CDR3 runs 14 residues. Germline CDR1 MNHEY, CDR2 SMNVEV (reference sequence). The CDR3 coding sequence is TGTGCCAGCAGTTTTTCGGGGTTCGGAAACACCATATATTTT. Amino acids: CASSFSGFGNTIYF.